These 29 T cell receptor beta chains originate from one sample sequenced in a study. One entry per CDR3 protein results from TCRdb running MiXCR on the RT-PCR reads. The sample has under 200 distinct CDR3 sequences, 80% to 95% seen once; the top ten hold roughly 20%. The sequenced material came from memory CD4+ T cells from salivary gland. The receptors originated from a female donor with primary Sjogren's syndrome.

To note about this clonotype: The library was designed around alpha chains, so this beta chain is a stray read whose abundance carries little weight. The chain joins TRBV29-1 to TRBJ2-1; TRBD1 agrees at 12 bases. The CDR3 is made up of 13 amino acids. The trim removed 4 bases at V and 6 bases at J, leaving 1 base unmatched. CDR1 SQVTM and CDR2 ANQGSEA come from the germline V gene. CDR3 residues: CSVGGQGANEQFF. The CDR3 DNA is TGCAGCGTTGGGGGACAGGGGGCCAATGAGCAGTTCTTC.

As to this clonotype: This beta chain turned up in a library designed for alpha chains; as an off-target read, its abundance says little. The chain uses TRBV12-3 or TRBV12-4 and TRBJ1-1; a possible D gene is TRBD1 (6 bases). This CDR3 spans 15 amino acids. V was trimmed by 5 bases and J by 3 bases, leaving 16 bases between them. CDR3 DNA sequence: TGTGCCAGCAGTCCATCGGGGGCTGGGGACACTGAAGCTTTCTTT. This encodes CASSPSGAGDTEAFF.

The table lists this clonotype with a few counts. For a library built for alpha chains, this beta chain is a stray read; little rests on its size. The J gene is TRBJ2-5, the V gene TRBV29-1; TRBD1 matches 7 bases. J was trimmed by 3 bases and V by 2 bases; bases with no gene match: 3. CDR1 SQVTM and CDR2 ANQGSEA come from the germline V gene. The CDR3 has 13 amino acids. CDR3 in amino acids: CSVERQGKETQYF. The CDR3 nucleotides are TGCAGCGTTGAAAGACAGGGAAAAGAGACCCAGTACTTC.

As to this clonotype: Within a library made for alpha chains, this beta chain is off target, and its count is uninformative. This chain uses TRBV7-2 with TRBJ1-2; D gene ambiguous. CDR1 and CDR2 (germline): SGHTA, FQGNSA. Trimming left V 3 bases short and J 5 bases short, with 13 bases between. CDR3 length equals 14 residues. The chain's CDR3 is CASSFVGETYGYTF. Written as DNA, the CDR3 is TGTGCCAGCAGCTTCGTTGGGGAGACTTATGGCTACACCTTC.

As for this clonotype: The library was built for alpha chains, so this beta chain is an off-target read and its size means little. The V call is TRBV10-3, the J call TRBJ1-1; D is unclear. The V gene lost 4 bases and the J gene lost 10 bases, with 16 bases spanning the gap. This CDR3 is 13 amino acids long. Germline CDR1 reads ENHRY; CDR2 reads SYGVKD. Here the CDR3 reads CAISGSPSKGAFF. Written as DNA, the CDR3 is TGTGCCATCAGTGGATCACCGTCTAAGGGAGCTTTCTTT.

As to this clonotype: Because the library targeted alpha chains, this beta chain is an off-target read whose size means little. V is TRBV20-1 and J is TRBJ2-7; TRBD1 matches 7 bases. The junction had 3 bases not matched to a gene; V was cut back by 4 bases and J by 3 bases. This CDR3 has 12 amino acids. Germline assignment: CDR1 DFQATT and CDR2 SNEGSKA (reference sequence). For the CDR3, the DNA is TGCAGTGCTACCCAGGGGGTCTACGAGCAGTACTTC. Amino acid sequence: CSATQGVYEQYF.

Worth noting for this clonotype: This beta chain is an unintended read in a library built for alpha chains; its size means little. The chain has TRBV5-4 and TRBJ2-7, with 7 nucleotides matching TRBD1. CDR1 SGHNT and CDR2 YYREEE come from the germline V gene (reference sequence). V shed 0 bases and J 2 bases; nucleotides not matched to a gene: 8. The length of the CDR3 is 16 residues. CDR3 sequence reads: CASSLATGTATYEQYF. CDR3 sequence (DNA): TGTGCCAGCAGCTTGGCAACCGGGACAGCGACCTACGAGCAGTACTTC.

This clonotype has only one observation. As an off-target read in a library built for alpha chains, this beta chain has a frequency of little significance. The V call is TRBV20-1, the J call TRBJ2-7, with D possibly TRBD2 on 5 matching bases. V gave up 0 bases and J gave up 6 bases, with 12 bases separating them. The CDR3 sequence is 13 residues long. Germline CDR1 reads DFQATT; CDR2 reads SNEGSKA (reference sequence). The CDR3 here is CSARDGLASEQYF. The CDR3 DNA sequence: TGCAGTGCTAGAGATGGGCTAGCCAGCGAGCAGTACTTC.

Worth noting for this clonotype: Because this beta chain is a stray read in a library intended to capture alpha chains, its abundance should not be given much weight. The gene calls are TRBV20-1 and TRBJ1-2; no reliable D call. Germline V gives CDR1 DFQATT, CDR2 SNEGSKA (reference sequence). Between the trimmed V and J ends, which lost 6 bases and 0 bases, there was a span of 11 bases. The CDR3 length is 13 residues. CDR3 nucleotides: TGCAGTGCCGGCGGCAGCACTAACTATGGCTACACCTTC. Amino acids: CSAGGSTNYGYTF.

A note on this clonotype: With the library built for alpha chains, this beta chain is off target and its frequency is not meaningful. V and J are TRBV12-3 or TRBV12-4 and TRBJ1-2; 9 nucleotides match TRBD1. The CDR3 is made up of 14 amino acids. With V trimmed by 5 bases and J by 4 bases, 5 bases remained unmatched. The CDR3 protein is CASSRTGEGYGYTF. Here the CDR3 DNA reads TGTGCCAGCAGTCGGACAGGGGAAGGCTATGGCTACACCTTC.

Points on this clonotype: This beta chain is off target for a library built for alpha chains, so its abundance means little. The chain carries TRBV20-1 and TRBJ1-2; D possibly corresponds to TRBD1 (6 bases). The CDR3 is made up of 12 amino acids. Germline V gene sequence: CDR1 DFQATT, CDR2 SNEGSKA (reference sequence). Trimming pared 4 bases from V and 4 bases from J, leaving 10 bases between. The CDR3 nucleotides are TGCAGTGCTACCCGGACAGCCTATGGCTACACCTTC. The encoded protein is CSATRTAYGYTF.

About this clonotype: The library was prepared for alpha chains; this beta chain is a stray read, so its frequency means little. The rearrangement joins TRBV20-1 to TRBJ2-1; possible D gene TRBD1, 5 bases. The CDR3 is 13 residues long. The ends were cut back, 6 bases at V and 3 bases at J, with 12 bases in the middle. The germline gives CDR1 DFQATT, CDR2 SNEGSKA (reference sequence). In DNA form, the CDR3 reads TGCAGTGCCTTACCGACAGACTACAATGAGCAGTTCTTC. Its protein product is CSALPTDYNEQFF.

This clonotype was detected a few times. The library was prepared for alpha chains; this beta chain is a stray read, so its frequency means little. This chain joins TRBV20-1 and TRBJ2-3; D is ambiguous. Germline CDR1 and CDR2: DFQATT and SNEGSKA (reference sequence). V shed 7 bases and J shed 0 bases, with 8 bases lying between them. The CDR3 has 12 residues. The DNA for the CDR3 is TGCAGTGTAATAGTTAGCACAGATACGCAGTATTTT. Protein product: CSVIVSTDTQYF.

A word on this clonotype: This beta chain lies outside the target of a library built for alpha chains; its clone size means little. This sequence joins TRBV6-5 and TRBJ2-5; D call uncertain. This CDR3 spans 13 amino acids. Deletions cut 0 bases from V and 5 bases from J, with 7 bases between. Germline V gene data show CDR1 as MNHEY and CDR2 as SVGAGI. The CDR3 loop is CASSYSPGETQYF. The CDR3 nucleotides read TGTGCCAGCAGTTACTCCCCCGGGGAGACCCAGTACTTC.

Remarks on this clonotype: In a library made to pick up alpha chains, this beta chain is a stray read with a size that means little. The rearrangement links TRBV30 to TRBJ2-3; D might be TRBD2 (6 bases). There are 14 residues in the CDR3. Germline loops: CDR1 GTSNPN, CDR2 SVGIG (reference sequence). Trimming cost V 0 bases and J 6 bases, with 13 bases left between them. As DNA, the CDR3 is TGTGCCTGGAGTGTACAAGCGGGTGCGGATACGCAGTATTTT. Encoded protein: CAWSVQAGADTQYF.

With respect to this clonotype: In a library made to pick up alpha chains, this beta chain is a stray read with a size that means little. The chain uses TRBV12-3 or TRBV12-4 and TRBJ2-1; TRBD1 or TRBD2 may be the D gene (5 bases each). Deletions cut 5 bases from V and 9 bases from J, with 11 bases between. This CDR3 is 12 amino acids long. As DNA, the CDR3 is TGTGCCAGCAGTCCACAGAGGGGTGAGCAGTTCTTC. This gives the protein CASSPQRGEQFF.

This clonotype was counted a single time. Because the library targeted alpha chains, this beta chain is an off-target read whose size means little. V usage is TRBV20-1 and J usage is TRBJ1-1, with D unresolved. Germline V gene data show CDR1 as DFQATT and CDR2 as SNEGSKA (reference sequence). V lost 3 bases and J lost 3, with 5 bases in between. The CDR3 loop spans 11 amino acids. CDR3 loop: CSARKYTEAFF. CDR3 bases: TGCAGTGCTAGGAAGTACACTGAAGCTTTCTTT.

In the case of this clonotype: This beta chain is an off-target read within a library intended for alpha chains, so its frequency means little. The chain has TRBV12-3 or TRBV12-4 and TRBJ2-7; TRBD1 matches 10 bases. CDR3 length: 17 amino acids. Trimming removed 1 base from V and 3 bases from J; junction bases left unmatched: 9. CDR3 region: CASSLVRTGTGVYEQYF. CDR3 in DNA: TGTGCCAGCAGTTTAGTCCGAACCGGGACAGGGGTCTACGAGCAGTACTTC.

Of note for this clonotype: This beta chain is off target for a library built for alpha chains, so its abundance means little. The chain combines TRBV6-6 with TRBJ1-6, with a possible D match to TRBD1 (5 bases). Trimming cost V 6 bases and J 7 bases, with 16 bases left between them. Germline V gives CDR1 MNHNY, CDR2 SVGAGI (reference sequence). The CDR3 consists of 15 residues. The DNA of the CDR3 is TGTGCCAGCAGCCCGCTTGGGGGGTTCAATTCACCCCTCCACTTT. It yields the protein CASSPLGGFNSPLHF.

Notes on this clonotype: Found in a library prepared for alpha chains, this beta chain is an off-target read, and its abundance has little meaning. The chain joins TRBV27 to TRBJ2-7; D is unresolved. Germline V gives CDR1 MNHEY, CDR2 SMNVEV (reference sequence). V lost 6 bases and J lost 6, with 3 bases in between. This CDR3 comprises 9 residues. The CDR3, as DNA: TGTGCCAGCAGAATCGAGCAGTACTTC. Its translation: CASRIEQYF.

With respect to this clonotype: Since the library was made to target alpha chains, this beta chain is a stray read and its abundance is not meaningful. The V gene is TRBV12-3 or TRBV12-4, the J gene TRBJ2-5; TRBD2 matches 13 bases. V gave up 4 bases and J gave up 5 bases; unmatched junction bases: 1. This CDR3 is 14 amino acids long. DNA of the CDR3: TGTGCCAGCAGTTCGACTAGCGGGGGGGAGACCCAGTACTTC. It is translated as CASSSTSGGETQYF.

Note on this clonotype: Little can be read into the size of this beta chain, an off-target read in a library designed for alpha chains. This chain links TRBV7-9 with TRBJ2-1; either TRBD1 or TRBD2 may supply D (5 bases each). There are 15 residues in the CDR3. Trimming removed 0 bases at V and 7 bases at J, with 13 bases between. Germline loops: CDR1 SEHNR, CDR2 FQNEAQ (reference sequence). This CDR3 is CASSLAHGGNNEQFF. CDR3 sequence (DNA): TGTGCCAGCAGCTTAGCCCATGGGGGTAATAATGAGCAGTTCTTC.

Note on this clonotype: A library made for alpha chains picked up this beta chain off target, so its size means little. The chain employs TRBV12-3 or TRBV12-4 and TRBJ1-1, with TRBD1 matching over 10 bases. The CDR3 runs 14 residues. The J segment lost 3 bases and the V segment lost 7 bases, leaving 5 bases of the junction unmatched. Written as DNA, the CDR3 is TGTGCCAGCACTCGGGACAGGGGCTACACTGAAGCTTTCTTT. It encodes CASTRDRGYTEAFF.

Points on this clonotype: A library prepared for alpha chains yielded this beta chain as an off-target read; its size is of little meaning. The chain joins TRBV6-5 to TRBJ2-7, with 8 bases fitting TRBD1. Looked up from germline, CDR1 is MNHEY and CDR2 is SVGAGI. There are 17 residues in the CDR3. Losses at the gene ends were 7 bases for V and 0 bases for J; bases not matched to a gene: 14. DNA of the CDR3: TGTGCCAGCAAACCGAGGGACAGGTCCCGTTACTCCTACGAGCAGTACTTC. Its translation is CASKPRDRSRYSYEQYF.

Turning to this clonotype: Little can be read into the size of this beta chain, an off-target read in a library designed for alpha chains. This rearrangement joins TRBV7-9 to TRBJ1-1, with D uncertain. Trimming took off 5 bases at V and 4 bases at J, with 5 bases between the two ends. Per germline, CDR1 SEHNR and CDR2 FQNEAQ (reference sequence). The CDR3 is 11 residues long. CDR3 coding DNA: TGTGCCAGCAGCCCAACCACTGAAGCTTTCTTT. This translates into CASSPTTEAFF.

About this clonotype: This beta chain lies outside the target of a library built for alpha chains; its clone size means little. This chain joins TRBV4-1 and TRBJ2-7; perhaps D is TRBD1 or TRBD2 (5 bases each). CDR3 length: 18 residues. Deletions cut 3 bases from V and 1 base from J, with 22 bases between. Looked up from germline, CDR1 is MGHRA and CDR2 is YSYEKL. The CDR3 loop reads CASSQYGMGLGISYEQYF. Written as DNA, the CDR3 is TGCGCCAGCAGCCAGTACGGGATGGGGCTCGGGATTTCCTACGAGCAGTACTTC.

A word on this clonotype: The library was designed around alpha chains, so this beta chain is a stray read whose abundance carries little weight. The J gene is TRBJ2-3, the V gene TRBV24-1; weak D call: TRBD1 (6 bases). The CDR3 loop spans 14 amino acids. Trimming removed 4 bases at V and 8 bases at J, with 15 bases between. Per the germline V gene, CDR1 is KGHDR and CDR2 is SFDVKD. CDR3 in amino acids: CATSERGGPLTQYF. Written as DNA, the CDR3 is TGTGCCACCAGTGAGCGAGGGGGACCCCTTACGCAGTATTTT.

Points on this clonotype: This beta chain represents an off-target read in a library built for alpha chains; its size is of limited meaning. Written as DNA, the CDR3 is TGTGCCAGCCGGGACGCAGGCTACAATGAGCAGTTCTTC. Translating gives CASRDAGYNEQFF. The chain links TRBV2 to TRBJ2-1; D could derive from TRBD1 or TRBD2 (5 bases each). Per the germline V gene, CDR1 is SNHLY and CDR2 is FYNNEI. The CDR3 has 13 residues. V was clipped by 8 bases and J by 3 bases, with 11 bases between them.

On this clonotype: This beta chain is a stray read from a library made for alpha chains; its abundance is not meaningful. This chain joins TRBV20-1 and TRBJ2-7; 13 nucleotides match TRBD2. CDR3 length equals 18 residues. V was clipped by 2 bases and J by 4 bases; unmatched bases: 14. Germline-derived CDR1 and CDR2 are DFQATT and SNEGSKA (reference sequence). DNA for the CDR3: TGCAGTGCTAGATCTACGGGACTAGCGGGACCAAGGCCTTACGAGCAGTACTTC. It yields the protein CSARSTGLAGPRPYEQYF.